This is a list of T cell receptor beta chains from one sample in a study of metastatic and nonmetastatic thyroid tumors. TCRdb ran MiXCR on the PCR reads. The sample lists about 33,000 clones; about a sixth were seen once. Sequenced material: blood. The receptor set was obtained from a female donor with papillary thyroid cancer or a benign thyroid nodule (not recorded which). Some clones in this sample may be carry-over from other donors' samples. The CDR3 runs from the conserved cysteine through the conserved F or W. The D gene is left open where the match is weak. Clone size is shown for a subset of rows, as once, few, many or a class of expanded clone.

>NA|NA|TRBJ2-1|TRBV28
CASSGDRDLLFNEQFF
TGTGCCAGCAGTGGGGACCGTGACCTTCTCTTCAATGAGCAGTTCTTC
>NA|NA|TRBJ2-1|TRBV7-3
CASSSETEYNEQFF
TGTGCCAGCAGTTCAGAGACGGAATACAATGAGCAGTTCTTC
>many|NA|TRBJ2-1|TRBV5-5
CASRRAGMDNEQFF
TGTGCCAGCAGGCGCGCTGGGATGGACAATGAGCAGTTCTTC
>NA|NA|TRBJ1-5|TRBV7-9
CASSLGAAANQPQHF
TGTGCCAGCAGCTTAGGGGCGGCAGCCAATCAGCCCCAGCATTTT
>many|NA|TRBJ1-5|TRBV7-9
CASSSLGGLNQPQHF
TGTGCCAGCAGCTCCCTTGGGGGTCTAAATCAGCCCCAGCATTTT
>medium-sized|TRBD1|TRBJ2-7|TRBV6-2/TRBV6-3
CASRRPGQGRYEQYF
TGTGCCAGCAGACGACCGGGACAGGGTCGCTACGAGCAGTACTTC
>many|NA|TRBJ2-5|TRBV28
CASSRRTPRETQYF
TGTGCCAGCAGCCGCCGGACCCCTCGAGAGACCCAGTACTTC
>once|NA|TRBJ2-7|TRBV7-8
CASILPLGLYEQYF
TGTGCCAGCATCCTCCCGTTGGGCCTCTACGAGCAGTACTTC
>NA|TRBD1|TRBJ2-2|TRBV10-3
CAISALSTGSADHFYTGELFF
TGTGCCATCAGTGCCCTTTCGACAGGGAGCGCCGATCACTTTTACACCGGGGAGCTGTTTTTT
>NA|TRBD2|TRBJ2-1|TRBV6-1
CASSIGGNEQLF
TGTGCCAGCAGTATCGGGGGGAATGAGCAGCTCTTC
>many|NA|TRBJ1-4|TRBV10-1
CASSEGFFGKLFF
TGCGCCAGCAGTGAAGGGTTTTTCGGAAAACTGTTTTTT
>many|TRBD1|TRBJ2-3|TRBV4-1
CASSQDRGQGSDTQYF
TGCGCCAGCAGCCAAGATAGGGGACAGGGGAGTGATACGCAGTATTTT
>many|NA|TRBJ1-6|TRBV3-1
CASSHGAPPLHF
TGTGCCAGCAGCCATGGGGCACCACCCCTCCACTTT
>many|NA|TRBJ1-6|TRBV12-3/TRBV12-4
CASSLGVGSYNSPLHF
TGTGCCAGCAGTTTGGGGGTAGGGTCCTATAATTCACCCCTCCACTTT
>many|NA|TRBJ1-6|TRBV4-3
CASSQDRRIPPLHF
TGCGCCAGCAGCCAAGATCGAAGGATCCCACCCCTCCACTTT
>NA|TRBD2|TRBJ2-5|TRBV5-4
CASSWGGGGTTSGNQETQYF
TGTGCCAGCAGCTGGGGTGGTGGAGGGACTACCTCCGGGAACCAAGAGACCCAGTACTTC
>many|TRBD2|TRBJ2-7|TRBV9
CASSKGLAAYEQYF
TGTGCCAGCAGCAAAGGACTAGCGGCCTACGAGCAGTACTTC
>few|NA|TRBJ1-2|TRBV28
CASIGQTYGYTF
TGTGCCAGCATCGGACAAACCTATGGCTACACCTTC
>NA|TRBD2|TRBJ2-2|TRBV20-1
CSAEREVYTGELFF
TGCAGTGCTGAGCGGGAGGTGTACACCGGGGAGCTGTTCTTT
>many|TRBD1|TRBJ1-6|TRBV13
CASSHRGDRLNSPLHF
TGTGCCAGCAGCCACAGGGGGGACAGGCTAAATTCACCCCTCCACTTT
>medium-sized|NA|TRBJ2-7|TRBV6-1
CASSDSGLTYEQYF
TGTGCCAGCAGTGACTCGGGATTAACCTACGAGCAGTACTTC
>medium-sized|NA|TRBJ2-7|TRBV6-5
CASSYSFGAYEQYF
TGTGCCAGCAGTTACTCGTTTGGGGCCTACGAGCAGTACTTC
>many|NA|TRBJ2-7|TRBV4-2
CASSLTWDSGTYEQYF
TGTGCCAGCAGCCTCACCTGGGATTCGGGCACCTACGAGCAGTACTTC
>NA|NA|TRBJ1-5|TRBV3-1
CASSRTEGGNQPQHF
TGTGCCAGCAGCCGGACCGAGGGGGGCAATCAGCCCCAGCATTTT
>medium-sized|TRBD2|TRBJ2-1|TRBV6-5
CASSYSRLAGRNEQFF
TGTGCCAGCAGTTACTCAAGACTAGCGGGCCGCAATGAGCAGTTCTTC